The 16 T cell receptor beta chains listed next were all sequenced from one sample in a study of PD-1 blockade in classical Hodgkin lymphoma (dated by TCRdb to the early 2020s). The method behind the library was the immunoSEQ multiplex PCR assay. TCRdb limited this immuneACCESS table to in-frame rearrangements with V and J called. A share of clones is missing; checked studies link under half to unresolved V genes, and the rest is unexplained. This sample holds tens of thousands of clones; around 71% were observed only once. The top ten hold approximately 4.3% of the sample. Interpreted using the paper, the time point label stands for: cycle 2 day 1 (C2D1) of nivolumab. Every trial patient had relapsed after autologous stem cell transplantation, and cohorts A, B and C differed in prior brentuximab vedotin exposure. Material: peripheral blood mononuclear cells (PBMCs), obtained before the second cycle of nivolumab. The receptors shown here come from a human donor with classical Hodgkin lymphoma.

The DNA for the CDR3 is TGTGCCAGCAGTGAACCCGGGCTGCCCTACGAGCAGTACTTC. Protein: CASSEPGLPYEQYF. The chain links TRBV6-1 to TRBJ2-7; D uncertain. The CDR3 totals 14 residues. Per germline, CDR1 MNHNS and CDR2 SASEGT. The ends were cut back, 2 bases at V and 2 bases at J, with 10 bases in the middle.

The chain recombines TRBV5-6 with TRBJ2-4, with TRBD1 as a possible D gene (5 bases). Trimming took off 2 bases at V and 6 bases at J, with 12 bases between the two ends. The CDR3 covers 14 residues. CDR1 is SGHDT and CDR2 is YYEEEE in the germline V gene. The CDR3 protein is CASSFAGSVNIQYF. The CDR3 region has the DNA TGTGCCAGCAGCTTTGCAGGGTCGGTAAACATTCAGTACTTC.

This clone was counted between two and nine times. The chain employs TRBV19 and TRBJ1-5; D gene uncertain. Trimming cost V 2 bases and J 3 bases, with 14 bases left between them. Looked up from germline, CDR1 is LNHDA and CDR2 is SQIVND (reference sequence). CDR3 size: 16 residues. The CDR3 sequence is CASSIIGLGNNQPQHF. The CDR3 DNA reads as TGTGCCAGTAGTATAATTGGGCTGGGAAACAATCAGCCCCAGCATTTT.

This clone was counted a few times. The rearrangement uses TRBV29-1 and TRBJ2-7; the D call may be TRBD1 or TRBD2 (6 bases each). The CDR3 is made up of 12 amino acids. V was pared by 6 bases and J by 5 bases, with 14 bases between. Germline V CDR1 and CDR2: SQVTM, ANQGSEA. Written as DNA, the CDR3 is TGCAGCGTCAGTACAGGGAGGAACGAGCAGTACTTC. Its translation: CSVSTGRNEQYF.

The chain carries TRBV2 and TRBJ2-5, with 8 bases aligning to TRBD2. CDR1 is SNHLY and CDR2 is FYNNEI in the germline V gene. The CDR3 contains 14 residues. V lost 3 bases and J lost 5; bases outside the gene matches: 5. CDR3 sequence (DNA): TGTGCCAGCAGTGAGTCAGGCGGGGGGGAGACCCAGTACTTC. Encoded protein: CASSESGGGETQYF.

This chain connects TRBV7-6 to TRBJ2-2; the D gene is possibly TRBD2 (6 bases). The CDR3 is 13 residues long. V lost 1 base, J lost 6 bases, and 6 bases lay in between. The V gene's germline CDR1 is SGHVS and CDR2 FNYEAQ. CDR3 in DNA: TGTGCCAGCAGCTTAGGGGAGGCCGGGGAGCTGTTTTTT. Protein: CASSLGEAGELFF.

V is TRBV5-1 and J is TRBJ1-3; D gene unclear. This CDR3 has 16 amino acids. CDR1 SGHRS and CDR2 YFSETQ come from the germline V gene. Trimming removed 0 bases at V and 0 bases at J, with 10 bases between. This CDR3 is CASSLGSDHSGNTIYF. Here the CDR3 DNA reads TGCGCCAGCAGCTTGGGCTCCGACCACTCTGGAAACACCATATATTTT.

This clone was seen only a few times. This sequence joins TRBV5-6 and TRBJ1-5, with 8 bases identical to TRBD1. From germline, CDR1 is SGHDT and CDR2 YYEEEE. V lost 1 base to trimming and J lost 0 bases; unmatched junction nucleotides: 6. This CDR3 is 17 amino acids long. The CDR3 region has the DNA TGTGCCAGCAGCTTGTTGGACAGGGCTTATAGCAATCAGCCCCAGCATTTT. Amino acids: CASSLLDRAYSNQPQHF.

The chain employs TRBV5-1 and TRBJ2-7; 8 nucleotides match TRBD1. Trimming took 0 bases from V and 6 from J; bases not matched to a gene: 8. Germline CDR1 is SGHRS and CDR2 is YFSETQ. This CDR3 has 15 residues. The CDR3 here is CASSLGQGIGSEQYF. The CDR3 region has the DNA TGCGCCAGCAGCTTGGGACAGGGGATAGGAAGCGAGCAGTACTTC.

The chain employs TRBV7-2 and TRBJ1-3, with 7 bases lining up with TRBD1. Germline V gene lookup returns CDR1 SGHTA and CDR2 FQGNSA. V gave up 3 bases and J gave up 4 bases; unmatched junction bases: 6. The CDR3 covers 15 residues. Here the CDR3 reads CASSFTGAGGNTIYF. The CDR3 DNA follows: TGTGCCAGCAGCTTTACAGGGGCCGGAGGAAACACCATATATTTT. The entire variable domain, with the rest obtained from reference TRBV7-2 and TRBJ1-3, is as follows: GAGVSQSPSNKVTEKGKDVELRCDPISGHTALYWYRQSLGQGLEFLIYFQGNSAPDKSGLPSDRFSAERTGGSVSTLTIQRTQQEDSAVYLCASSFTGAGGNTIYFGEGSWLTVV.

This clone was seen a few times. This chain links TRBV28 with TRBJ1-5; 8 bases are shared with TRBD1. CDR1 and CDR2 from the germline V gene are MDHEN and SYDVKM. The V segment lost 8 bases and the J segment 2 bases; nucleotides outside the gene matches: 8. The CDR3 sequence is 15 residues long. The CDR3 reads CASSLPGGGNQPQHF. CDR3 nucleotide sequence: TGTGCCAGCTCCCTGCCAGGGGGCGGCAATCAGCCCCAGCATTTT.

V gene TRBV6-1 combines with J gene TRBJ2-5; 7 nucleotides match TRBD1. V dropped 1 base and J dropped 4; count of bases not matched to a gene: 24. The germline CDR1 and CDR2 sequences are MNHNS and SASEGT. This CDR3 has 21 amino acids. The CDR3 DNA sequence: TGTGCCAGCAGTGAAGGGTACAGAGATCTAGGACAGGTAGGGCGGAGAGAGACCCAGTACTTC. It is translated as CASSEGYRDLGQVGRRETQYF.

The chain is built from TRBV7-9 and TRBJ1-4; D is uncertain. Germline lookup yields CDR1 SEHNR and CDR2 FQNEAQ (reference sequence). V was pared by 1 base and J by 5 bases, with 8 bases between. The CDR3 loop spans 14 amino acids. The CDR3 region is CASSLDGRNEKLFF. CDR3 bases: TGTGCCAGCAGCTTAGACGGAAGGAATGAAAAACTGTTTTTT.

The rearrangement links TRBV29-1 to TRBJ2-7; TRBD2 agrees at 8 bases. Trimming at V came to 5 bases and at J to 6 bases, leaving 9 bases not matched to a gene. The CDR3 runs to 13 residues. Per germline, CDR1 SQVTM and CDR2 ANQGSEA. CDR3 DNA: TGCAGCGTTCCGGGGGGGGGCGGCGGCGAGCAGTACTTC. Protein sequence: CSVPGGGGGEQYF.

The chain is built from TRBV10-3 and TRBJ1-2; 7 nucleotides match TRBD1. Germline CDR1 ENHRY, CDR2 SYGVKD. Germline trimming cut 6 bases from V and 4 bases from J; bases unmatched to any gene: 5. This CDR3 has 13 amino acids. The CDR3 DNA follows: TGTGCCATCAGACCGACAGGGACCTATGGCTACACCTTC. This translates into CAIRPTGTYGYTF.

The chain recombines TRBV6-1 with TRBJ1-2; 11 bases agree with TRBD1. Losses at the gene ends were 8 bases for V and 5 bases for J; bases not matched to a gene: 7. This CDR3 is built from 14 residues. Germline assignment: CDR1 MNHNS and CDR2 SASEGT. CDR3 DNA sequence: TGTGCCAGCCGGACAGGGGGCAGAGTGTATGGCTACACCTTC. It encodes CASRTGGRVYGYTF.